A selection of T cell receptor beta chains follows, all from one sample in a study of beta chain features in type 1 diabetes. Assay: immunoSEQ multiplex PCR; the TCRdb copy retains only in-frame clones and omits some. There are under 300,000 clones in the sample; 27% occur only once, and under 5% lies in the top ten. Sequencing was carried out using central memory CD4+ T cells from blood. These receptors all stem from a man younger than 40 in good health. The CDR3 runs from the conserved cysteine through the conserved F or W. D genes are given only for firm matches. Clone size is not always given. Where it is, it says once, few, many or a class for expanded clones.

J: TRBJ2-7; V: TRBV20-1; D: TRBD1; size: few; CDR3: CSGQGIYEQYF; DNA: TGCAGTGGACAGGGGATTTACGAGCAGTACTTC
J: TRBJ1-6; V: TRBV19; D: NA; size: NA; CDR3: CARQAQLPPPLHF; DNA: TGTGCCAGACAGGCTCAGTTGCCCCCACCCCTCCACTTT
J: TRBJ2-5; V: TRBV29-1; D: NA; size: few; CDR3: CSVEVRFQETQYF; DNA: TGCAGCGTTGAAGTTAGGTTCCAAGAGACCCAGTACTTC
J: TRBJ2-1; V: TRBV29-1; D: NA; size: NA; CDR3: CSVDSLVRGEQFF; DNA: TGCAGCGTTGATAGTCTAGTCCGTGGTGAGCAGTTCTTC
J: TRBJ2-3; V: TRBV5-1; D: TRBD2; size: once; CDR3: CASSLAGPSGYTDTQYF; DNA: TGCGCCAGCAGCTTGGCCGGTCCTAGCGGGTACACAGATACGCAGTATTTT
J: TRBJ2-7; V: TRBV7-2; D: TRBD1; size: NA; CDR3: CASSLGHHRGQGLYEQYF; DNA: TGTGCCAGCAGCTTAGGTCATCATCGGGGACAGGGCCTATACGAGCAGTACTTC
J: TRBJ2-3; V: TRBV5-1; D: TRBD1; size: NA; CDR3: CASSWKTGSTDTQYF; DNA: TGCGCCAGCAGCTGGAAGACAGGGAGCACAGATACGCAGTATTTT
J: TRBJ1-2; V: TRBV30; D: NA; size: few; CDR3: CAWSPAANYGYTF; DNA: TGTGCCTGGAGTCCAGCAGCTAACTATGGCTACACCTTC
J: TRBJ2-7; V: TRBV30; D: NA; size: few; CDR3: CAWGYSSYEQYF; DNA: TGTGCCTGGGGTTATAGCTCCTACGAGCAGTACTTC
J: TRBJ2-3; V: TRBV7-2; D: NA; size: NA; CDR3: CASSPIITADTQYF; DNA: TGTGCCAGCAGCCCGATAATTACCGCAGATACGCAGTATTTT
J: TRBJ2-7; V: TRBV28; D: TRBD2; size: few; CDR3: CASSKLAGDRYEQYF; DNA: TGTGCCAGCAGTAAACTAGCGGGAGATCGATACGAGCAGTACTTC
J: TRBJ1-1; V: TRBV7-9; D: NA; size: NA; CDR3: CASSPQFSDRNTEAFF; DNA: TGTGCCAGCAGCCCTCAGTTCAGCGACAGGAACACTGAAGCTTTCTTT
J: TRBJ1-5; V: TRBV7-2; D: TRBD1; size: few; CDR3: CASSCLTGSYQPQHF; DNA: TGTGCCAGCAGCTGCTTGACAGGGAGTTACCAGCCCCAGCATTTT
J: TRBJ2-3; V: TRBV19; D: NA; size: NA; CDR3: CASSSGHTDTQYF; DNA: TGTGCCAGTAGTAGCGGACACACAGATACGCAGTATTTT
J: TRBJ2-1; V: TRBV12-5; D: NA; size: few; CDR3: CASGLVIGGMYNEQFF; DNA: TGTGCTAGTGGTTTGGTAATCGGCGGGATGTACAATGAGCAGTTCTTC